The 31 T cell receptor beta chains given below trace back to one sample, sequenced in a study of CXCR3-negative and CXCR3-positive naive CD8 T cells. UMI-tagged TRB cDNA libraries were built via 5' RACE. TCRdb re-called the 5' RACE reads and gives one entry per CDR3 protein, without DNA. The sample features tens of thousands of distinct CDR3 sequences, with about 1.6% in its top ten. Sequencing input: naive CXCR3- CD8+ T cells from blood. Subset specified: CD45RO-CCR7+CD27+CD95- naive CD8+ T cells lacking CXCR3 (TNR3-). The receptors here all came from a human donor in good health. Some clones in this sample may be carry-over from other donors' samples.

The CDR3 spells CASSYSPADYTF. This rearrangement joins TRBV6-6 to TRBJ1-2; TCRdb outputs TRBD1, but without DNA this stays unchecked. The CDR3 covers 12 residues. Germline-derived CDR1 and CDR2 are MNHNY and SVGAGI (reference sequence).

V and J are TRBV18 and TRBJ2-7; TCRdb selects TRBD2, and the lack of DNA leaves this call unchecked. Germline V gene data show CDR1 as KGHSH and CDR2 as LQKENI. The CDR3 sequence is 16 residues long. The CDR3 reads CASSPGLAGSSYEQYF.

The CDR3 spells CASSKGGMGSYEQYF. This chain connects TRBV28 to TRBJ2-7; the D gene TCRdb calls, TRBD1, cannot be checked with no DNA. The CDR3 extends over 15 amino acids. Germline V lookup: CDR1 MDHEN, CDR2 SYDVKM.

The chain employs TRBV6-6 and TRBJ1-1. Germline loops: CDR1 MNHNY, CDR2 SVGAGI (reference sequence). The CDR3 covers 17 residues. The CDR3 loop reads CASSTTRGGSFDTEAFF.

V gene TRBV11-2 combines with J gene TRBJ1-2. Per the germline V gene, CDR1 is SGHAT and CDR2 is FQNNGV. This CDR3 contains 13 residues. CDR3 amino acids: CASSLNAGNGYTF.

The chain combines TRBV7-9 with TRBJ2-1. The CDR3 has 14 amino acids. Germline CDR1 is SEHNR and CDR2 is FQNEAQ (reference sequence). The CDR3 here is CASSLVGSYNEQFF.

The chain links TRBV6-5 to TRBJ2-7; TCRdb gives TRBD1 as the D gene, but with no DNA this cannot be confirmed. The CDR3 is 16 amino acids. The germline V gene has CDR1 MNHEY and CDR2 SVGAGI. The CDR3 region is CASSVRAGGSSYEQYF.

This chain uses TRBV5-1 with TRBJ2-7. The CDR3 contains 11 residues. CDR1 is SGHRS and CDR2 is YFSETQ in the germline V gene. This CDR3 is CASSSVYEQYF.

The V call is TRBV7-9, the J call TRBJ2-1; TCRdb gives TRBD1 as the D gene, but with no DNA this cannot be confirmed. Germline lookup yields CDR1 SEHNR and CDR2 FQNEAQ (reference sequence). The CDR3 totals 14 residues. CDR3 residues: CASSPTPTWNEQFF.

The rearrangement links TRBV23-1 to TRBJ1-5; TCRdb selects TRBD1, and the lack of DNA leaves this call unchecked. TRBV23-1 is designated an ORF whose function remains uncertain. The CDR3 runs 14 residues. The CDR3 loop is CASSQSSRGQPQHF.

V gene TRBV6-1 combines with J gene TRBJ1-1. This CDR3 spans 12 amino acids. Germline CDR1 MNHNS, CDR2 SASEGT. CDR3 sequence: CASKSGYTEAFF.

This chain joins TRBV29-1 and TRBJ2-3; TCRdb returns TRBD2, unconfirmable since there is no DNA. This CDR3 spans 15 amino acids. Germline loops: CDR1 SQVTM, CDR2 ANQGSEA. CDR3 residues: CSVVLGSSPADTQYF.

CDR3: CAISEWTGGKEQYF. The V and J genes are TRBV10-3 and TRBJ2-7; the TRBD1 assignment by TCRdb is unverifiable without DNA. Germline V gene sequence: CDR1 ENHRY, CDR2 SYGVKD. The CDR3 has 14 amino acids.

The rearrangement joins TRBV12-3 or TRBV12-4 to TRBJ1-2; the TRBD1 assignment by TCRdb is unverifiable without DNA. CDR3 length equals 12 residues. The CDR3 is CASSPDQGGYTF.

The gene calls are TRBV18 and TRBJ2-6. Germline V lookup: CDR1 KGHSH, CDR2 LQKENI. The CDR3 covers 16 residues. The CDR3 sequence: CASSPIGGAGANVLTF.

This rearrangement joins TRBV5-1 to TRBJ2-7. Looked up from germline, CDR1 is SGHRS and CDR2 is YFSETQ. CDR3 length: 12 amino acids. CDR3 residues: CASGLGGYEQYF.

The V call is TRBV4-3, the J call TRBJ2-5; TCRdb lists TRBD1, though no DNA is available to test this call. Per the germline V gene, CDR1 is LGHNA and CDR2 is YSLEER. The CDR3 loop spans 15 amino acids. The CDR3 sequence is CASSQATGLGETQYF.

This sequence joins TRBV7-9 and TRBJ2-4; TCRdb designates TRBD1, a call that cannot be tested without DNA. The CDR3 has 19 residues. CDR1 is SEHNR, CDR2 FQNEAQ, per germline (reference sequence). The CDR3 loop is CASSLVGTGVILAKNIQYF.

The chain's CDR3 is CASSLRQPPDEQFF. The chain recombines TRBV5-4 with TRBJ2-1; with no DNA, the TCRdb D assignment of TRBD1 cannot be verified. CDR1 is SGHNT, CDR2 YYREEE, per germline (reference sequence). This CDR3 has 14 amino acids. The full variable domain, in which reference TRBV5-4 and TRBJ2-1 provide the parts outside the CDR3, is ETGVTQSPTHLIKTRGQQVTLRCSSQSGHNTVSWYQQALGQGPQFIFQYYREEENGRGNFPPRFSGLQFPNYSSELNVNALELDDSALYLCASSLRQPPDEQFFGPGTRLTVL.

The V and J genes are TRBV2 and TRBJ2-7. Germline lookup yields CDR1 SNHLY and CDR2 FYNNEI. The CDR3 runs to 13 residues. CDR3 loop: CASTAGGLGEQYF.

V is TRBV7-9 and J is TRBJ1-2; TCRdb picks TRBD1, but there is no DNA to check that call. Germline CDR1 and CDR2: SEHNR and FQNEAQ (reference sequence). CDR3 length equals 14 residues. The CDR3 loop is CASSSKQGAGGYTF.

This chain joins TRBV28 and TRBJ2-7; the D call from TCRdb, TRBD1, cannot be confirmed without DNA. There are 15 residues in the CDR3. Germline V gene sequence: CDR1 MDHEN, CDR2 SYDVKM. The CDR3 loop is CASSRGRLNSYEQYF.

The CDR3 protein is CASLIFQGPARTGELFF. The chain uses TRBV10-2 and TRBJ2-2; TCRdb outputs TRBD1, but without DNA this stays unchecked. Germline V gene sequence: CDR1 WSHSY, CDR2 SAAADI. The CDR3 contains 17 residues.

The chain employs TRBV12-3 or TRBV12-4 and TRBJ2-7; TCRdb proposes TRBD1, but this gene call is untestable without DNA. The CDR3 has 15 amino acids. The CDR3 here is CASSSVTGQDREQYF.

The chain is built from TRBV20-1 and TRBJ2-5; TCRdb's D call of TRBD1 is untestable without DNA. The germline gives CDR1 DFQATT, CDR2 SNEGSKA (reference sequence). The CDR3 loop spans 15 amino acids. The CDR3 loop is CSAREPLTGGETQYF.

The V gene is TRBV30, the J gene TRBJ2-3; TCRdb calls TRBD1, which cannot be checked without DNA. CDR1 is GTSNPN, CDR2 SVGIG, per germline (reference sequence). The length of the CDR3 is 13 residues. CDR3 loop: CAWEDGTTDTQYF.

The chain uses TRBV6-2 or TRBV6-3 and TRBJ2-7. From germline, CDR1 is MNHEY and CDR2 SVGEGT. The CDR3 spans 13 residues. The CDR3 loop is CASKIPASYEQYF.

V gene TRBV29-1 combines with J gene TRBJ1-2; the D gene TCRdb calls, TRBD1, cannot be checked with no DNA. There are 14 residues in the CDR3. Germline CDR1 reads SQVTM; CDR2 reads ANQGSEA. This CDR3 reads CSVERGIEEYGYTF.

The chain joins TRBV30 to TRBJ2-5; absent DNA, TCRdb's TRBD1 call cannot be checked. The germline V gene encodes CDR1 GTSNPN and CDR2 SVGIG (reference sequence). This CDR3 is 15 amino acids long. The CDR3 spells CAWTDGQGDPETQYF.

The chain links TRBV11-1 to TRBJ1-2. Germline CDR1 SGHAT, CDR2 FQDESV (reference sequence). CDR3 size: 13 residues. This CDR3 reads CASSPGSFEGYTF.

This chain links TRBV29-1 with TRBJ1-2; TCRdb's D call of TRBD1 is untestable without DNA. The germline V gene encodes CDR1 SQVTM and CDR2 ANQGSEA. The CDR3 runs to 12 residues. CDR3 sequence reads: CSVDQGLDGYTF.